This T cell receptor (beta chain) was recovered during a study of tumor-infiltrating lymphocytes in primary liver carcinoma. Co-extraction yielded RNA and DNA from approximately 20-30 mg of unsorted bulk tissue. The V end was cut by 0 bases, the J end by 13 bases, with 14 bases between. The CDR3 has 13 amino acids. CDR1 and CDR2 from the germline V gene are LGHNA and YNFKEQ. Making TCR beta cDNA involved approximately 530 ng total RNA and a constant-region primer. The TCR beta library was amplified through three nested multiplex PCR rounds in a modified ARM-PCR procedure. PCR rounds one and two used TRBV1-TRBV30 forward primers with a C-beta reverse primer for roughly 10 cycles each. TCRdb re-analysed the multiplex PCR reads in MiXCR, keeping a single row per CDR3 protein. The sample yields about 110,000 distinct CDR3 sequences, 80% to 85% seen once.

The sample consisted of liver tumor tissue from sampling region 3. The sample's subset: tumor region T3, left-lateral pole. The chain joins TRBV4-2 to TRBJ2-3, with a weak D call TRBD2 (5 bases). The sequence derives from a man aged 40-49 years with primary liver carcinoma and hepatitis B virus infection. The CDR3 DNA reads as TGTGCCAGCAGCCAAGATCAGGACTCGAATGAGTATTTT. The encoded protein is CASSQDQDSNEYF.